This T cell receptor beta chain was recorded in a study of monozygotic twins with inflammatory bowel disease. The CDR3 loop spans 14 amino acids. TCRdb reprocessed the 5' RACE reads; each CDR3 protein has one entry and no DNA is given. The data include about 380,000 distinct CDR3 sequences; the top ten clones carry 2.5% to 3%. This sequence was found in a human donor with ulcerative colitis or Crohn's disease, or a healthy co-twin of an affected twin (not recorded which). The sample taken for sequencing was blood. The chain has TRBV12-3 or TRBV12-4 and TRBJ1-1; TCRdb's D gene call, TRBD1, goes unchecked for lack of DNA. This chain's CDR3 is CASSLVTGGPEAFF.